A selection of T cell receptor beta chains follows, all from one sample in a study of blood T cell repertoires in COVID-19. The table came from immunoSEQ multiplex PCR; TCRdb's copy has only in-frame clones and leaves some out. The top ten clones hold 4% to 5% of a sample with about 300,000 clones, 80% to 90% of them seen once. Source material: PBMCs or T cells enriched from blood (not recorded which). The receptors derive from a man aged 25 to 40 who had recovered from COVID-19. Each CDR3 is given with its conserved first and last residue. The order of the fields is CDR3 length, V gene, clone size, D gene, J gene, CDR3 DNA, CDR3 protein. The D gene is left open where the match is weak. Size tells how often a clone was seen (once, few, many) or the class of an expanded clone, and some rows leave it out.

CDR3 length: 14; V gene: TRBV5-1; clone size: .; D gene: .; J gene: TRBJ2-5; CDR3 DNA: TGCGCCAGCAGCTTGGGTTCAGGGCAAGAGACCCAGTACTTC; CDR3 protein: CASSLGSGQETQYF
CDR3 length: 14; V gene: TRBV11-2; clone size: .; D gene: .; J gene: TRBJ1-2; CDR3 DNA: TGTGCCAGCAGCTCCGTTAGGGGGGAGGGTGGCTACACCTTC; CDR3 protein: CASSSVRGEGGYTF
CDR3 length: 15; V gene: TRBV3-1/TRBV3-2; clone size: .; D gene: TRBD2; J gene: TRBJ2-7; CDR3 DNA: TGTGCCAGCAGCCCGGCCGGGACTAACTCCTACGAGCAGTACTTC; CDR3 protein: CASSPAGTNSYEQYF
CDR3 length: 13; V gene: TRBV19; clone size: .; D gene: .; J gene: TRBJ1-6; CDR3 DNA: TGTGCCAGTAGTATCGGGGGGAATTCACCCCTCCACTTT; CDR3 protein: CASSIGGNSPLHF
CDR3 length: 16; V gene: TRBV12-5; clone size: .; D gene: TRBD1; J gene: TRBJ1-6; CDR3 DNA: TGTGCTACCTGTCGGGACAGGCTCCCTTCTACTTCACCCCTCCACTTT; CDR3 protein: CATCRDRLPSTSPLHF
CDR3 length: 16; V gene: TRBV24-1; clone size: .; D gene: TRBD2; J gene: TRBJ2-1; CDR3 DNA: TGTGCCACCAGTGATTTAACTAGCGGGGATTGGGTAGAGCAGTTCTTC; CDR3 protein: CATSDLTSGDWVEQFF
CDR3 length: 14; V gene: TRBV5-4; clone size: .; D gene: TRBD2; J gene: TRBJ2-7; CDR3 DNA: TGTGCCAGCAGCTTGGGGGGGACTAGCAACGAGCAGTACTTC; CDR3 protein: CASSLGGTSNEQYF
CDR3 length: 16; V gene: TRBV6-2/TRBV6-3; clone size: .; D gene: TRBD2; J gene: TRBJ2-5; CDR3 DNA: TGTGCCAGCAGTTCCCTGGGCGGGGGACTCCAAGAGACCCAGTACTTC; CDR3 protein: CASSSLGGGLQETQYF
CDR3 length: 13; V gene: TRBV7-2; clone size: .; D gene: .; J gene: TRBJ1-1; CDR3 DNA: TGTGCCAGCAGCTTAGGGGTATCGGGGGTAGCTTTCTTT; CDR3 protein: CASSLGVSGVAFF
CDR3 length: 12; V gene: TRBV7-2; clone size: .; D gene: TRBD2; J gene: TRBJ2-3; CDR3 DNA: TGTGCCAGCAGCTTAAGGCGAGCGGGAGAGTATTTT; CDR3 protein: CASSLRRAGEYF
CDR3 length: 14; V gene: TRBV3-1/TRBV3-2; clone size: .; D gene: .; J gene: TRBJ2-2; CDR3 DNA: TGTGCCAGCAGCCAAGGTGGCTCGGGCGGGGAGCTGTTTTTT; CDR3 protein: CASSQGGSGGELFF
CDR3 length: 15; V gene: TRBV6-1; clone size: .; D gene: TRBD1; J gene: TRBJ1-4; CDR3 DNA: TGTGCCAGCAGTGAATACAGGGGGGGAAATGAAAAACTGTTTTTT; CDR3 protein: CASSEYRGGNEKLFF
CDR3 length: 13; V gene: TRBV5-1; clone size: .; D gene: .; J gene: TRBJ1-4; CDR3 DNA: TGCGCCAGCAGAAGGAGGGCTAATGAAAAACTGTTTTTT; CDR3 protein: CASRRRANEKLFF
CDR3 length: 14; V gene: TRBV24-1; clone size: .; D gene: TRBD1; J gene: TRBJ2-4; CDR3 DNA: TGTGCCACCAGTGATCCGGGACACAAAAACAGGGGGTACTTC; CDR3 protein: CATSDPGHKNRGYF
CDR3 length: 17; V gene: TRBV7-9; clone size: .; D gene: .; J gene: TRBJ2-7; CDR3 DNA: TGTGCCAGCAGCACGGGAAGGGGAGGCCGGCCCACCTACGAGCAGTACTTC; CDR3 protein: CASSTGRGGRPTYEQYF
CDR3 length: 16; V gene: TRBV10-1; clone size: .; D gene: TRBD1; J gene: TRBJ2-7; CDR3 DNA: TGCGCCAGCAGCACAACCGACAGGGGCGGAATTCGTCCCGGGTACTTC; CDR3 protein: CASSTTDRGGIRPGYF
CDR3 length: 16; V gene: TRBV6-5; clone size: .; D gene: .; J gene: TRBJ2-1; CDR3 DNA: TGTGCCAGCAGTTACTCGTCCCTACGGGTTGAAAATGAGCAGTTCTTC; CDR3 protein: CASSYSSLRVENEQFF
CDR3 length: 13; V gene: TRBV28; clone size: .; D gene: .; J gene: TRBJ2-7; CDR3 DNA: TGTGCCAGCAGTTTCCGGGGTGTTTACGAGCAGTACTTC; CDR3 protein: CASSFRGVYEQYF
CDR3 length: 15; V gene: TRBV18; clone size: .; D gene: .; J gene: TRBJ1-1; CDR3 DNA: TGTGCCAGCTCAGATTTAGGAAGTGGCGGCACTGAAGCTTTCTTT; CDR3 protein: CASSDLGSGGTEAFF
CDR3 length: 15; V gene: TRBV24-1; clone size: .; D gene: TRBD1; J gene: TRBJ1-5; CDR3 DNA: TGTGCCACCAGTGGGACAGGGGGCGACAATCAGCCCCAGCATTTT; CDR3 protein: CATSGTGGDNQPQHF
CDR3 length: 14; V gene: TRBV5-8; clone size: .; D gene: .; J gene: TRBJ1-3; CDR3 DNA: TGTGCCAGCAGTGGGGGGTACTCTGGAAACACCATATATTTT; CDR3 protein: CASSGGYSGNTIYF
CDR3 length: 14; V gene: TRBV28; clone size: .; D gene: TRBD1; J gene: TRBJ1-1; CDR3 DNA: TGTGCCAGCAGACGTAGACAGGGAGGCACTGAAGCTTTCTTT; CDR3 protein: CASRRRQGGTEAFF
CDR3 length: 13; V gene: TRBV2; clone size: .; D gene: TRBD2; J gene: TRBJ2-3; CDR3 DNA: TGTGCCAAACTGGGGGTCCCCGGGACTAGGAAGTATTTT; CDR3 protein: CAKLGVPGTRKYF
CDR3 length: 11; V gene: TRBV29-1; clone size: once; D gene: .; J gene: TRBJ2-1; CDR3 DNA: .; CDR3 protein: CSVGRGARSFF
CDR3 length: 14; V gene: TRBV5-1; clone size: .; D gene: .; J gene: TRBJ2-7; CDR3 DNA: TGCGCCAGCAGCTTGTCGACAGCTACCGACGAGCAGTACTTC; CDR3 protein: CASSLSTATDEQYF
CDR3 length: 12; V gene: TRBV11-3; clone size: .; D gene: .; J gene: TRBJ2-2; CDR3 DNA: TGTGCCAGCAGCCTAAACACCGGGGAGCTGTTTTTT; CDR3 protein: CASSLNTGELFF
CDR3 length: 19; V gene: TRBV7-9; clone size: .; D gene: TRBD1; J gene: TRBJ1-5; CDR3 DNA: TGTGCCAGCAGCTTAGAAACAGGGGGCATCTCCCTTGGGAATCAGCCCCAGCATTTT; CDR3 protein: CASSLETGGISLGNQPQHF
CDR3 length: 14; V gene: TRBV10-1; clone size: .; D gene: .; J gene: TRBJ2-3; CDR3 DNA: TGCGCCAGCAGTGAGGCAGGGCTGGCAGATACGCAGTATTTT; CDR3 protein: CASSEAGLADTQYF
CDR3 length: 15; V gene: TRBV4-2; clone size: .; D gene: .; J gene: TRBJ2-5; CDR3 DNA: TGTGCCAGCAGCCAATCCGAGGGGGAGGGAGAGACCCAGTACTTC; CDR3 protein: CASSQSEGEGETQYF
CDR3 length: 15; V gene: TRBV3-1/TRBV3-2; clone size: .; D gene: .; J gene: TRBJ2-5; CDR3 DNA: TGTGCCAGCAGCCAAGATAGTAACAGACCGGAGACCCAGTACTTC; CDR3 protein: CASSQDSNRPETQYF
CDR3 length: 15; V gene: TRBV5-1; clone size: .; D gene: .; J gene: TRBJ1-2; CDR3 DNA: TGCGCCAGCAGCCCGGGACATAGAGCTAACTATGGCTACACCTTC; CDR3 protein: CASSPGHRANYGYTF
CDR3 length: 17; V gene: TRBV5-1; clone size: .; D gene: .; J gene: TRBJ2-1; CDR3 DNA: TGCGCCAGCCATTATGAGCCGGGCGGGGCGGGCTACAATGAGCAGTTCTTC; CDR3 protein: CASHYEPGGAGYNEQFF
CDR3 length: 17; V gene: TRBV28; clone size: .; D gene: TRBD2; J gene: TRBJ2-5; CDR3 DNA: TGTGCCAGCAGTTTCCCCGTGACTAGCGGGGTGGAAGGGACCCAGTACTTC; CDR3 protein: CASSFPVTSGVEGTQYF
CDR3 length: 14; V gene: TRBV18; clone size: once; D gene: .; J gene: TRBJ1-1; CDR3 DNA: TGTGCCAGCTCACCACTTTTCCGAGTATCGGAAGCTTTCTTT; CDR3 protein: CASSPLFRVSEAFF
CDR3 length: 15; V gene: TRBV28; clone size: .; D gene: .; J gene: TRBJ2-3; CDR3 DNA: TGTGCCAGCCAGCCCTCAGGGGTAGGCACAGATACGCAGTATTTT; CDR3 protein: CASQPSGVGTDTQYF
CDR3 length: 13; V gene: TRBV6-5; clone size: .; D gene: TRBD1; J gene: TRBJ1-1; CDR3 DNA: TGTGCCAGCAAGACAGGGAGGAACACTGAAGCTTTCTTT; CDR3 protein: CASKTGRNTEAFF
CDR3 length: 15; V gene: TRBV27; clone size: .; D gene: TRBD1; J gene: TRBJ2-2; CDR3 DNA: TGTGCCAGCAGTGTATACGACAGGGATCACGGGGAGCTGTTTTTT; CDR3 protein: CASSVYDRDHGELFF
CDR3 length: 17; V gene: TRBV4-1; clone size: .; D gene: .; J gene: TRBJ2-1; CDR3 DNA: TGCGCCAGCAGCCAAGCGAGTCGGGAGACCTCCTACAATGAGCAGTTCTTC; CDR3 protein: CASSQASRETSYNEQFF
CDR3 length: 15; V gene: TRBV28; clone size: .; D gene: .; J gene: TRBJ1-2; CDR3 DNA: TGTGCCAGCAGTTTAGGAGGGATTTCTAACTATGGCTACACCTTC; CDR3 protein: CASSLGGISNYGYTF